The clone carrying this T cell receptor beta chain was observed a few times. Its antigen is currently unknown. The data stem from a study of blood T cells in healthy people across ages. A second roughly 6 to 11 cycle PCR used barcoded and J-beta primers. Template switching added a 12-random-nucleotide identifier to every cDNA molecule. MiXCR was run by TCRdb on the 5' RACE reads, yielding one entry per CDR3 protein. The table shows nearly 800,000 distinct CDR3 sequences, with 20% to 25% occurring only once. Whole-study results and caveats: The study found more naive CD4+ cells and higher diversity in long-lived than aged donors.

This CDR3 has 14 amino acids. CDR1 LGHNA and CDR2 YNFKEQ come from the germline V gene. The same data also went into a second study, on T cells of mothers and their children.

The receptor was derived from a boy aged 10-17 years in good health. The sequencing input was blood. The chain recombines TRBV4-2 with TRBJ2-5; D uncertain. The J call is doubtful: the DNA matches TRBJ2-7 better. CDR3 DNA: TGTGCCAGCAGCCAAGAAAAGGCTGTTTACGAGCAGTACTTC. Translating gives CASSQEKAVYEQYF.